A single sample gave rise to the 29 T cell receptor beta chains below, sequenced in a study of T cells after yellow fever vaccination. TCRdb fed the 5' RACE reads into MiXCR, producing one record per CDR3 protein. The sample lists nearly 300,000 distinct CDR3 sequences; 8.5% to 10% were seen once. Here the sequenced sample was CD4+ T cells sorted from PBMCs, taken 5 days after the yellow fever booster vaccination. The receptors here all came from a man aged 18 to 29 who received the YFV17D yellow fever vaccine.

This clonotype was seen only a few times. The rearrangement links TRBV5-1 to TRBJ2-2, with D maybe TRBD2 (5 bases). Germline CDR1 reads SGHRS; CDR2 reads YFSETQ. This CDR3 has 14 amino acids. V was pared by 6 bases and J by 5 bases, with 14 bases between. The CDR3 spells CASNERTGTGELFF. As DNA, the CDR3 is TGCGCCAGCAATGAGAGAACGGGGACCGGGGAGCTGTTTTTT. The entire variable domain, with the rest obtained from reference TRBV5-1 and TRBJ2-2, is as follows: KAGVTQTPRYLIKTRGQQVTLSCSPISGHRSVSWYQQTPGQGLQFLFEYFSETQRNKGNFPGRFSGRQFSNSRSEMNVSTLELGDSALYLCASNERTGTGELFFGEGSRLTVL.

This clonotype was counted at least ten times. The rearrangement joins TRBV5-1 to TRBJ1-4; D unclear. The V gene lost 0 bases and the J gene lost 4 bases, with 7 bases spanning the gap. This CDR3 comprises 14 residues. Germline V lookup: CDR1 SGHRS, CDR2 YFSETQ. This CDR3 reads CASSLGHRNEKLFF. CDR3 sequence (DNA): TGCGCCAGCAGCTTGGGACATCGTAATGAAAAACTGTTTTTT.

This clonotype was seen a handful of times. The chain uses TRBV12-3 or TRBV12-4 and TRBJ2-7; 12 nucleotides align to TRBD1. Losses at the gene ends were 3 bases for V and 6 bases for J; bases not matched to a gene: 6. CDR3 length equals 15 residues. The CDR3 spells CASSFWDRGPFEQYV. The CDR3, as DNA: TGTGCCAGCAGTTTCTGGGACAGGGGGCCTTTCGAGCAGTACGTC.

This clonotype was counted between two and nine times. The chain couples TRBV13 to TRBJ1-1; D is undetermined. Germline values: CDR1 PRHDT, CDR2 FYEKMQ (reference sequence). This CDR3 is 14 amino acids long. The V and J ends lost 5 bases and 5 bases respectively, with 15 bases between them. CDR3 in DNA: TGTGCCAGCAGCCAATACTCAAGGGAGACTGAAGCTTTCTTT. Translating it yields CASSQYSRETEAFF.

The chain has TRBV4-3 and TRBJ2-3; TRBD2 matches at 9 bases. The CDR3 covers 16 residues. Germline CDR1 is LGHNA and CDR2 is YSLEER. V shed 1 base and J 1 base; nucleotides not matched to a gene: 3. CDR3 DNA: TGCGCCAGCAGCCAAGCCTCTAGCGGGGGCACAGATACGCAGTATTTT. Its protein is CASSQASSGGTDTQYF.

The chain employs TRBV5-8 and TRBJ2-2; 9 bases agree with TRBD1. Trimming cost V 4 bases and J 4 bases; bases outside gene matches: 14. Germline V gene data show CDR1 as SGHTS and CDR2 as YDEGEE. This CDR3 has 18 residues. The CDR3 DNA follows: TGTGCCAGCAGCCTGCAAAGCGCCGGGACAGGGAGCACCGGGGAGCTGTTTTTT. It yields the protein CASSLQSAGTGSTGELFF.

This clonotype appeared a few times. The chain uses TRBV5-1 and TRBJ1-5; tentative D call: TRBD1 (6 bases). Per germline, CDR1 SGHRS and CDR2 YFSETQ. This CDR3 is built from 15 residues. Trimming shortened V by 0 bases and J by 4 bases, and 11 bases separated the two germline ends. This CDR3 reads CASSLGQAENQPQHF. CDR3 bases: TGCGCCAGCAGCTTGGGACAGGCCGAAAATCAGCCCCAGCATTTT.

In this sample, this clonotype turned up a few times. The rearrangement uses TRBV7-8 and TRBJ2-2, with D perhaps given as TRBD1 or TRBD2 (5 bases each). Germline V lookup: CDR1 SGHVS, CDR2 FQNEAQ. Trimming shortened V by 11 bases and J by 0 bases, and 22 bases separated the two germline ends. The CDR3 spans 17 residues. CDR3 coding DNA: TGTGCCTGGGGACGGCTACTTCTGGGTTCGAACACCGGGGAGCTGTTTTTT. Translated: CAWGRLLLGSNTGELFF.

The table lists this clonotype with many counts. The chain recombines TRBV27 with TRBJ2-3; D gene uncertain. CDR1 MNHEY and CDR2 SMNVEV come from the germline V gene (reference sequence). The ends were cut back, 7 bases at V and 1 base at J, with 9 bases in the middle. This CDR3 is built from 13 residues. The CDR3 nucleotides are TGTGCCAGCATGGCCGGAGGCACAGATACGCAGTATTTT. This codes for CASMAGGTDTQYF.

The chain is built from TRBV20-1 and TRBJ2-3; D remains unclear. The CDR3 has 14 amino acids. Trimming removed 6 bases at V and 1 base at J, with 14 bases between. CDR1 and CDR2 from the germline V gene are DFQATT and SNEGSKA (reference sequence). CDR3 protein: CSAYSGLRTDTQYF. The CDR3 coding sequence is TGCAGTGCCTACTCGGGCCTCCGCACAGATACGCAGTATTTT.

J is TRBJ2-3 and V is TRBV3-1; unclear D gene. Germline values: CDR1 LGHDT, CDR2 YNNKEL (reference sequence). The CDR3 loop spans 14 amino acids. Trimming stripped 0 bases from V and 5 bases from J, with 9 bases between. The DNA for the CDR3 is TGTGCCAGCAGCCAAGACGTGGCCCGAGATACGCAGTATTTT. This codes for CASSQDVARDTQYF.

This clonotype was detected only a few times. In DNA form, the CDR3 reads TGTGCCAGCAGCTCCGGACTATATGAGACCGGCACAGATACGCAGTATTTT. Translating it yields CASSSGLYETGTDTQYF. The chain recombines TRBV7-8 with TRBJ2-3; D is possibly TRBD2 (6 bases). V shed 4 bases and J shed 1 base, with 18 bases lying between them. The germline V gene has CDR1 SGHVS and CDR2 FQNEAQ. This CDR3 is 17 amino acids long.

This clonotype has more than one count but fewer than ten. This chain uses TRBV4-1 with TRBJ2-5; D may match TRBD1 or TRBD2 (5 bases each). CDR1 and CDR2 (germline): MGHRA, YSYEKL. The V gene lost 3 bases and the J gene lost 5 bases, with 19 bases spanning the gap. This CDR3 has 16 residues. CDR3 residues: CASSQSVMGDRETQYF. CDR3 coding DNA: TGCGCCAGCAGCCAGTCCGTCATGGGGGACCGGGAGACCCAGTACTTC.

CDR3: CASSPSRNSPLHF. For the CDR3, the DNA is TGTGCCAGCTCACCCTCCCGGAATTCACCCCTCCACTTT. The chain recombines TRBV18 with TRBJ1-6; D is uncertain. V lost 3 bases and J 7 bases, leaving 7 bases between the germline ends. Per germline, CDR1 KGHSH and CDR2 LQKENI. This CDR3 is built from 13 residues.

The chain links TRBV7-8 to TRBJ1-6; 8 bases are shared with TRBD1. The CDR3 has 13 residues. V shed 1 base and J 16 bases; nucleotides not matched to a gene: 6. Germline values: CDR1 SGHVS, CDR2 FQNEAQ. The CDR3 here is CASSLGDRLALHF. CDR3 DNA: TGTGCCAGCAGCTTAGGGGACAGGCTCGCTCTCCACTTT. The whole variable domain, filled in from reference TRBV7-8 and TRBJ1-6, reads GAGVSQSPRYKVAKRGQDVALRCDPISGHVSLFWYQQALGQGPEFLTYFQNEAQLDKSGLPSDRFFAERPEGSVSTLKIQRTQQEDSAVYLCASSLGDRLALHFGNGTRLTVT.

The chain recombines TRBV11-2 with TRBJ1-4; TRBD1 might be the D (6 bases). This CDR3 has 17 residues. V was cut by 5 bases and J by 4 bases, with 20 bases left in between. Germline V gene sequence: CDR1 SGHAT, CDR2 FQNNGV. CDR3 sequence: CASSPPHRDTLNEKLFF. CDR3 bases: TGTGCCAGCAGCCCACCCCACAGGGATACGCTTAATGAAAAACTGTTTTTT.

In this sample, this clonotype turned up a few times. The chain recombines TRBV11-2 with TRBJ1-2; possible D gene TRBD1, 6 bases. Per the germline V gene, CDR1 is SGHAT and CDR2 is FQNNGV. The CDR3 contains 15 residues. Trimming left V 5 bases short and J 5 bases short, with 18 bases between. In DNA form, the CDR3 reads TGTGCCAGCAGCCCACTCGGACAGAGACGGTATGGCTACACCTTC. Amino acid sequence: CASSPLGQRRYGYTF. Filled out from reference TRBV11-2 and TRBJ1-2, the complete variable domain reads EAGVAQSPRYKIIEKRQSVAFWCNPISGHATLYWYQQILGQGPKLLIQFQNNGVVDDSQLPKDRFSAERLKGVDSTLKIQPAKLEDSAVYLCASSPLGQRRYGYTFGSGTRLTVV.

This clonotype was counted many times. The V and J genes are TRBV10-3 and TRBJ2-2, with 8 bases matching TRBD1. Germline trimming cut 6 bases from V and 0 bases from J; bases unmatched to any gene: 12. The CDR3 runs to 18 residues. From germline, CDR1 is ENHRY and CDR2 SYGVKD. DNA for the CDR3: TGTGCCATCAGATCCGGGGCAGGGGGCGAAACGAACACCGGGGAGCTGTTTTTT. The encoded protein is CAIRSGAGGETNTGELFF.

Only a few counts were recorded for this clonotype. V gene TRBV20-1 combines with J gene TRBJ2-5; tentative D call: TRBD1 (6 bases). Trimming removed 4 bases at V and 0 bases at J, with 12 bases between. The CDR3 consists of 14 residues. In germline, CDR1 is DFQATT, CDR2 SNEGSKA (reference sequence). The CDR3 nucleotides read TGCAGTGCTACGGACAGAGTCAACCAAGAGACCCAGTACTTC. It encodes CSATDRVNQETQYF.

A few counts support this clonotype. The chain employs TRBV6-5 and TRBJ2-7; no firm D call. The V end lost 0 bases, the J end lost 0 bases, and 15 bases lay between the germline ends. The CDR3 contains 17 residues. Germline V gene data show CDR1 as MNHEY and CDR2 as SVGAGI. CDR3: CASSYSVVPKISYEQYV. The DNA for the CDR3 is TGTGCCAGCAGTTACTCAGTAGTGCCTAAAATCTCCTACGAGCAGTACGTC.

This clonotype was found many times. The chain couples TRBV7-6 to TRBJ1-4, with 8 bases lining up with TRBD1. The CDR3 has 15 amino acids. J was trimmed by 8 bases and V by 5 bases; bases with no gene match: 10. Germline V lookup: CDR1 SGHVS, CDR2 FNYEAQ. The CDR3 DNA sequence: TGTGCCAGCAGCCCGTGGACAGGGTCAGGGGAAAAACTGTTTTTT. Amino acid sequence: CASSPWTGSGEKLFF. Full variable domain (rest looked up from reference TRBV7-6 and TRBJ1-4): GAGVSQSPRYKVTKRGQDVALRCDPISGHVSLYWYRQALGQGPEFLTYFNYEAQQDKSGLPNDRFSAERPEGSISTLTIQRTEQRDSAMYRCASSPWTGSGEKLFFGSGTQLSVL.

This clonotype was counted between two and nine times. V gene TRBV24-1 combines with J gene TRBJ1-1; 7 bases are a match to TRBD1. The V gene's germline CDR1 is KGHDR and CDR2 SFDVKD. V was pared by 2 bases and J by 1 base, with 3 bases of the junction left unmatched. The CDR3 totals 15 residues. CDR3 region: CATSDSGQANTEAFF. CDR3 DNA sequence: TGTGCCACCAGTGATTCCGGACAGGCGAACACTGAAGCTTTCTTT.

The chain joins TRBV9 to TRBJ1-6; perhaps TRBD1 as D (6 bases). V was shortened by 7 bases and J by 4 bases, with 18 bases between the two germline ends. The CDR3 is 16 residues long. Germline CDR1 and CDR2: SGDLS and YYNGEE. CDR3 nucleotides: TGTGCCAGCGGGGGACATTCGGGACCATATAATTCACCCCTCCACTTT. Residues: CASGGHSGPYNSPLHF. The whole variable domain, remainder taken from reference TRBV9 and TRBJ1-6, is DSGVTQTPKHLITATGQRVTLRCSPRSGDLSVYWYQQSLDQGLQFLIQYYNGEERAKGNILERFSAQQFPDLHSELNLSSLELGDSALYFCASGGHSGPYNSPLHFGNGTRLTVT.

This clonotype was observed a handful of times. The rearrangement links TRBV20-1 to TRBJ2-5; D might be TRBD1 or TRBD2, each matching 5 bases. Germline CDR1 DFQATT, CDR2 SNEGSKA (reference sequence). The V end lost 2 bases, the J end lost 4 bases, and 14 bases lay between the germline ends. This CDR3 has 14 residues. CDR3 loop: CSARQPGPVETQYF. DNA for the CDR3: TGCAGTGCTAGACAGCCGGGGCCCGTAGAGACCCAGTACTTC.

This clonotype was observed at least ten times. The J gene is TRBJ1-5, the V gene TRBV19; maybe TRBD1 (6 bases). V dropped 7 bases and J dropped 3 bases, with 16 bases sitting between them. The CDR3 is made up of 15 amino acids. The germline V gene has CDR1 LNHDA and CDR2 SQIVND (reference sequence). Here the CDR3 DNA reads TGTGCCAGTAACCCCGGGGGGCAGCCCAATCAGCCCCAGCATTTT. Protein product: CASNPGGQPNQPQHF. The full variable domain, in which reference TRBV19 and TRBJ1-5 provide the parts outside the CDR3, is DGGITQSPKYLFRKEGQNVTLSCEQNLNHDAMYWYRQDPGQGLRLIYYSQIVNDFQKGDIAEGYSVSREKKESFPLTVTSAQKNPTAFYLCASNPGGQPNQPQHFGDGTRLSIL.

In DNA form, the CDR3 reads TGTGCCAGCAGTTACGGCGGCCGATCTCAAGAGACCCAGTACTTC. It specifies CASSYGGRSQETQYF. The V gene is TRBV6-2 or TRBV6-3, the J gene TRBJ2-5; D is ambiguous. Between the trimmed V and J ends, which lost 2 bases and 2 bases, there was a span of 12 bases. Germline CDR1 is MNHEY and CDR2 is SVGEGT. The CDR3 runs 15 residues.

The chain couples TRBV11-2 to TRBJ2-2; D is ambiguous. There are 15 residues in the CDR3. Germline loops: CDR1 SGHAT, CDR2 FQNNGV. Trimming stripped 1 base from V and 5 bases from J, with 11 bases between. Written as DNA, the CDR3 is TGTGCCAGCAGCTTAGTTGGCCCTAGTACCGGGGAGCTGTTTTTT. It encodes CASSLVGPSTGELFF.

This clonotype was found a few times. The chain is built from TRBV6-2 or TRBV6-3 and TRBJ1-2; D remains unclear. V was shortened by 6 bases and J by 5 bases, with 10 bases between the two germline ends. CDR1 is MNHEY and CDR2 is SVGEGT in the germline V gene. The CDR3 contains 12 residues. CDR3 DNA sequence: TGTGCCAGCAGGACAACAGATTATGGCTACACCTTC. This translates into CASRTTDYGYTF.

This clonotype was seen more than once but under ten times. The gene calls are TRBV20-1 and TRBJ2-3, with 12 bases fitting TRBD1. This CDR3 comprises 15 residues. Per germline, CDR1 DFQATT and CDR2 SNEGSKA (reference sequence). V gave up 7 bases and J gave up 4 bases; unmatched junction bases: 9. The CDR3 DNA follows: TGCAGTGGCTGCGGGGACAGGGGGCGTCCAGATACGCAGTATTTT. This translates into CSGCGDRGRPDTQYF.